This record looks at one TCR beta chain sequence and its context. The target of this receptor is not known. Nothing much larger sits one base from this clone, and base qualities are not available. TCR CDR3 regions were amplified from genomic DNA by multiplex PCR using the deep immunoSEQ assay. Extracted genomic DNA from each cell subset was spread evenly across all wells of several immunoSEQ 96-well plates, with each plate serving as a replicate. For unsorted PBMC, each replicate PCR was loaded with roughly 330 ng genomic DNA, equivalent to approximately 33,000 T cell genomes. Ten immunoSEQ deep assay plates were used to sequence the unsorted PBMC genomic DNA. Purified libraries were quantified with a Qubit 3.0 fluorometer, sized on a Bioanalyzer 2100, and re-quantified with the KAPA Library Quantification kit. A separate single-read 150-cycle Illumina NextSeq 550 flow cell was used to sequence each immunoSEQ 96-well plate. Per the authors' processing: Because the immunoSEQ output held only junctional sequences and lacked quality scores, the filtering could not match the filtering applied to full-length reads. Sequences were annotated with PyIR, a Python wrapper for IgBLAST v1.9, using IMGT germline references to assign V/J genes and CDR3. Reads were filtered out if the reads had weak V/J assignments (E-value above 1e-6), no CDR3, stop codons, out-of-frame junctions, or ambiguous translated residues. V3J clonotypes were defined as sequences sharing the same inferred V gene, J gene, and CDR3 amino acid sequence. Percentage overlap between repertoires was calculated by dividing the number of shared unique clonotypes by the size of the smaller repertoire. Repertoire richness was assessed with RTK rarefaction, the Chao1 estimator, and Recon v2.1 estimates of unobserved clonotypes. This is the immuneACCESS table as TCRdb keeps it, with only in-frame sequences that have V and J called. A part of the clones is gone; compared with another copy, unresolved V genes explain less than half, and the rest is unexplained. D and trimming come from the DNA, and the V and J calls and clone size come from that table. This sample holds 400,000 to 600,000 clones; about four fifths were observed only once. The ten top clones hold 13% of the sample.

The sample is drawn from a study of shared clonotypes between healthy human individuals (dated by TCRdb to the early 2020s). Looking at the study overall: A few men and a couple of women, aged 18 to 49 years, made up the cohort. The study deeply sequenced blood TCR repertoires of about five healthy adults to estimate repertoire size and the extent of clonotype sharing between individuals. To increase sequencing depth and limit assay-specific biases, different laboratories used diverse techniques to prepare libraries and sequence TCR repertoires. Between about 0.85 and 9.5 billion PBMCs per donor were obtained by leukapheresis.

The CDR3 contains 16 residues, cysteine and phenylalanine counted. Left in the record is the CDR3 DNA by itself, 48 bases read in frame from the first base. CDR1 and CDR2 were assigned from the germline V gene as SGHTA and FQGTGA. For this chain, trimming is 5 bases at the V end and 6 bases at the J end, and the number of junction bases without a gene match is 10. The study at large found these results: Because the study included only a small number of donors, the genetic and exposure-history diversity represented was limited. Sampling was limited to blood, and TCR repertoires in tissue likely differ from TCR repertoires in blood. Based on pairwise subsampling, the degree of clonotype sharing among donors was expected to be affected by sequencing depth.

The donors were healthy, HIV-negative adults with no recently reported acute infections or vaccinations. Every donor was a Caucasian adult living in Nashville, Tennessee, USA. In the unsorted samples, 90 million or so PBMCs were counted, and genomic DNA was extracted using the QIAamp DNA Blood Mini kit. Blood was collected by leukapheresis, and PBMCs were isolated by Ficoll-Histopaque density gradient centrifugation and then cryopreserved in liquid nitrogen vapor phase. The sequence is built from TRBV7-3 and TRBJ2-1; 10 bases in the junction line up with TRBD2. The TCR comes from a middle-aged woman in good health. Some clones in this sample may be carry-over from other donors' samples. The sequencing input was PBMCs. The CDR3 protein: CASSPLPSGSGNEQFF. The DNA reads TGTGCCAGCAGCCCTCTGCCTAGCGGGAGTGGCAATGAGCAGTTCTTC.